The T cell receptor beta chain under discussion was sequenced for a study of T cell responses to AZD1222 COVID-19 vaccine. Study-wide results and limits: The donor cohort was predominantly white British with a female majority, and clonal diversity may have been underestimated.

For this clone: Its specificity is unknown.

V was trimmed by 5 bases and J by 6 bases, leaving 13 bases between them. The CDR3 length is 13 residues. Germline V gene lookup returns CDR1 SEHNR and CDR2 FQNEAQ (reference sequence). Assay: immunoSEQ multiplex PCR; the TCRdb copy retains only in-frame clones and omits some. The table includes some 100,000 clones, around 90% detected once. Material: peripheral blood, obtained on day 0 of AZD1222 vaccination. The chain carries TRBV7-9 and TRBJ1-1; D remains ambiguous. The receptor was derived from an adult in good health. CDR3 in amino acids: CASSPGRAAEAFF. The CDR3 DNA is TGTGCCAGCAGCCCCGGGAGGGCGGCTGAAGCTTTCTTT.